The 14 T cell receptor beta chains presented below share a single source sample, sequenced in a study of cytomegalovirus exposure and HLA in healthy donors. A multiplex PCR was run with 60 Vbeta primers and 13 Jbeta primers. Method: immunoSEQ multiplex PCR; TCRdb's copy keeps in-frame clones and lacks some. The data hold about 82,000 clones, with about 87% observed a single time. Sequenced sample: PBMCs. These receptors originate from a man between 18 and 29 years old in good health and CMV-seronegative.

This chain joins TRBV27 and TRBJ1-2; the D gene is possibly TRBD1 (6 bases). Per germline, CDR1 MNHEY and CDR2 SMNVEV (reference sequence). V was pared by 6 bases and J by 4 bases, with 15 bases between. The CDR3 is 14 amino acids. Here the CDR3 reads CASSRLQGFYGYTF. CDR3 coding DNA: TGTGCCAGCAGCCGTCTACAGGGATTCTATGGCTACACCTTC.

This chain links TRBV12-5 with TRBJ1-2, with D possibly matching TRBD1 (6 bases). Germline CDR1 LGHNT, CDR2 FRNRAP. The length of the CDR3 is 14 residues. Trimming cost V 3 bases and J 2 bases, with 10 bases left between them. In nucleotides, the CDR3 is TGTGCTAGTGGTTTTCAGGGGACCAACTATGGCTACACCTTC. Its translation is CASGFQGTNYGYTF.

The V call is TRBV27, the J call TRBJ2-1; 10 bases line up with TRBD2. The CDR3 is made up of 15 amino acids. Per germline, CDR1 MNHEY and CDR2 SMNVEV (reference sequence). Germline trimming cut 5 bases from V and 4 bases from J; bases unmatched to any gene: 5. CDR3 in DNA: TGTGCCAGCAGTCCAAGGACTAGCGGTTACAATGAGCAGTTCTTC. Protein product: CASSPRTSGYNEQFF.

V gene TRBV27 combines with J gene TRBJ2-6, with TRBD2 as a possible D gene (7 bases). The germline V and J ends were trimmed by 2 bases and 4 bases, with 15 bases remaining between them. This CDR3 has 17 residues. The germline V gene has CDR1 MNHEY and CDR2 SMNVEV (reference sequence). Here the CDR3 reads CASSLRGGATGANVLTF. CDR3 coding DNA: TGTGCCAGCAGTTTACGCGGGGGCGCGACCGGGGCCAACGTCCTGACTTTC.

The chain combines TRBV18 with TRBJ2-5; D remains ambiguous. The V and J ends lost 0 bases and 1 base respectively, with 6 bases between them. This CDR3 comprises 14 residues. Looked up from germline, CDR1 is KGHSH and CDR2 is LQKENI. Here the CDR3 reads CASSPPRVQETQYF. The CDR3 DNA reads TGTGCCAGCTCACCACCTAGAGTCCAAGAGACCCAGTACTTC.

This chain uses TRBV10-3 with TRBJ2-5, with D hard to call. The CDR3 spans 14 residues. CDR1 and CDR2 from the germline V gene are ENHRY and SYGVKD. V was cut by 4 bases and J by 2 bases, with 11 bases left in between. CDR3 in amino acids: CAISGRLGQETQYF. The CDR3 coding sequence is TGTGCCATCAGTGGTCGGCTAGGTCAAGAGACCCAGTACTTC.

The chain employs TRBV7-9 and TRBJ2-7; 9 bases are shared with TRBD1. The CDR3 is 16 amino acids. V lost 4 bases, J lost 5 bases, and 12 bases stayed unmatched. CDR1 and CDR2 from the germline V gene are SEHNR and FQNEAQ (reference sequence). CDR3 amino acids: CASSYKSGTGSDEQYF. For the CDR3, the DNA is TGTGCCAGCAGCTACAAATCCGGGACAGGGTCCGACGAGCAGTACTTC.

This clone has just a few counts. This chain links TRBV25-1 with TRBJ2-2; D gene unclear. Per the germline V gene, CDR1 is MGHDK and CDR2 is SYGVNS. V was pared by 4 bases and J by 8 bases, with 8 bases between. This CDR3 is built from 12 residues. CDR3 coding DNA: TGTGCCAGCAGTGCTCCACTTGGGGAGCTGTTTTTT. It yields the protein CASSAPLGELFF. The complete variable domain, with remaining parts taken from reference TRBV25-1 and TRBJ2-2, reads EADIYQTPRYLVIGTGKKITLECSQTMGHDKMYWYQQDPGMELHLIHYSYGVNSTEKGDLSSESTVSRIRTEHFPLTLESARPSHTSQYLCASSAPLGELFFGEGSRLTVL.

This chain joins TRBV4-3 and TRBJ2-3, with D hard to call. The CDR3 extends over 15 amino acids. The V and J ends lost 2 bases and 0 bases respectively, with 9 bases between them. Germline V lookup: CDR1 LGHNA, CDR2 YSLEER. The CDR3 nucleotides read TGCGCCAGCAGCCAACTCACCGGGAGCACAGATACGCAGTATTTT. It yields the protein CASSQLTGSTDTQYF.

The sample holds one count of this clone. The rearrangement links TRBV9 to TRBJ2-2; TRBD1 matches 9 bases. The CDR3 loop spans 16 amino acids. The V gene end was trimmed by 4 bases and the J gene end by 3 bases; junction bases not matched to a gene: 7. Germline CDR1 reads SGDLS; CDR2 reads YYNGEE. The CDR3 spells CASSSSRDRDTGELFF. For the CDR3, the DNA is TGTGCCAGCAGCTCTTCCCGGGACAGGGACACCGGGGAGCTGTTTTTT. Based on the CDR3 plus reference TRBV9 and TRBJ2-2, the full variable domain is DSGVTQTPKHLITATGQRVTLRCSPRSGDLSVYWYQQSLDQGLQFLIQYYNGEERAKGNILERFSAQQFPDLHSELNLSSLELGDSALYFCASSSSRDRDTGELFFGEGSRLTVL.

The J gene is TRBJ2-1, the V gene TRBV7-6; 8 bases line up with TRBD1. Germline trimming cut 1 base from V and 1 base from J; bases unmatched to any gene: 0. CDR1 and CDR2 (germline): SGHVS, FNYEAQ. This CDR3 comprises 15 residues. The CDR3 loop reads CASSLDRGSYNEQFF. The DNA of the CDR3 is TGTGCCAGCAGCTTAGACAGGGGGTCCTACAATGAGCAGTTCTTC.

This chain joins TRBV2 and TRBJ1-1; D call uncertain. Trimming left V 3 bases short and J 3 bases short, with 11 bases between. CDR3 size: 14 residues. Germline CDR1 SNHLY, CDR2 FYNNEI. The CDR3 protein is CASSDRALHTEAFF. The CDR3 nucleotides are TGTGCCAGCAGTGATAGAGCGCTTCACACTGAAGCTTTCTTT.

The chain recombines TRBV19 with TRBJ1-1; D is unclear. V was clipped by 8 bases and J by 2 bases, with 15 bases between them. The CDR3 has 14 residues. Germline lookup yields CDR1 LNHDA and CDR2 SQIVND (reference sequence). The chain's CDR3 is CASSPTTLNTEAFF. The CDR3 nucleotides read TGTGCCAGTTCGCCGACGACACTCAACACTGAAGCTTTCTTT.

The genes are TRBV28 and TRBJ1-5, with a tentative D call TRBD1 (5 bases). Trimming removed 10 bases at V and 4 bases at J, with 14 bases between. CDR3 size: 13 residues. Per germline, CDR1 MDHEN and CDR2 SYDVKM. CDR3 sequence (DNA): TGTGCCACCGAAGACAGATCGAATCAGCCCCAGCATTTT. Translating gives CATEDRSNQPQHF.